Given below is one T cell receptor (beta chain) in context. This entry is derived from a study of blood T cell repertoires in COVID-19. About the research overall: T cells, B-cell-depleted T cells, or PBMCs provided the cDNA or gDNA that served as material.

Data came from immunoSEQ multiplex PCR; TCRdb stores just in-frame clones and leaves some out. This sample has around 310,000 clones, with 90% found just once. Germline V gene lookup returns CDR1 KGHDR and CDR2 SFDVKD. The germline V and J ends were trimmed by 3 bases and 0 bases, with 11 bases remaining between them. The CDR3 length is 15 residues. The sample comprised peripheral blood. The V gene is TRBV24-1, the J gene TRBJ2-7; maybe TRBD1 (6 bases). This clonotype was obtained from a woman aged 25 to 45 with COVID-19, enrolled during active disease. CDR3 sequence reads: CATSDPGTSSYEQYF. For the CDR3, the DNA is TGTGCCACCAGTGATCCCGGGACAAGCTCCTACGAGCAGTACTTC.